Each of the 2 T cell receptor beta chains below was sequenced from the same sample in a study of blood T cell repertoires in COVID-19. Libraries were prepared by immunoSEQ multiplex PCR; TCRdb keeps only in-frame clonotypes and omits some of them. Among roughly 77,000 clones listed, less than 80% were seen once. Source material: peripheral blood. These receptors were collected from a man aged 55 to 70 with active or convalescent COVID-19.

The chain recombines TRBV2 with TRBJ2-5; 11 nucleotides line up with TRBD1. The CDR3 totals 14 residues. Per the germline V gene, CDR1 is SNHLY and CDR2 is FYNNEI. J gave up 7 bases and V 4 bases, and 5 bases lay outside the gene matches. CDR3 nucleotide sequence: TGTGCCAGCAGTGGGACAGGGGGCTTCGTGACCCAGTACTTC. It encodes CASSGTGGFVTQYF.

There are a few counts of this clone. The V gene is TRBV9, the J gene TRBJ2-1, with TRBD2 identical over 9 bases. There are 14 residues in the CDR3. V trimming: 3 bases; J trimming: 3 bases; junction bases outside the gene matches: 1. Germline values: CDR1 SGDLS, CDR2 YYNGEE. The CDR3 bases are TGTGCCAGCAGCGCTAGCGGGAACTACAATGAGCAGTTCTTC. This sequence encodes CASSASGNYNEQFF. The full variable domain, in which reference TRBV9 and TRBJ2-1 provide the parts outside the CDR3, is DSGVTQTPKHLITATGQRVTLRCSPRSGDLSVYWYQQSLDQGLQFLIQYYNGEERAKGNILERFSAQQFPDLHSELNLSSLELGDSALYFCASSASGNYNEQFFGPGTRLTVL.